This passage covers 20 T cell receptor beta chains from one sample sequenced in a study of T cell clonality in common variable immunodeficiency. The table came from immunoSEQ multiplex PCR; TCRdb's copy has only in-frame clones and leaves some out. The sample shows tens of thousands of clones, no singletons; the ten largest hold 2.5% to 3%. Sequenced: peripheral blood mononuclear cells. These receptors were collected from a person aged 18 to 75 in good health.

This clone has a count of ten or more. The CDR3 end is not reached by the read, which stops 3 residues before it; the germline J gene fills it in. This chain joins TRBV7-2 and TRBJ2-7, with D unresolved. Germline V lookup: CDR1 SGHTA, CDR2 FQGNSA. Between the trimmed V and J ends, which lost 4 bases and 3 bases, there was a span of 4 bases. The CDR3 runs 11 residues. CDR3 DNA (partial): TGTGCCAGCAGCTCATTCTACGAG. As protein: CASSSFYE. The complete CDR3 protein is CASSSFYEQYF.

This clone was detected a few times. The CDR3 end is not reached by the read, which stops 3 residues before it; the germline J gene fills it in. The chain combines TRBV5-1 with TRBJ2-1; 9 positions match TRBD2. CDR3 length equals 17 residues. The V segment lost 0 bases and the J segment 7 bases; nucleotides outside the gene matches: 11. Germline V lookup: CDR1 SGHRS, CDR2 YFSETQ. CDR3 sequence: CASSLVVGSSGTNEQFF. Partial CDR3 DNA: TGCGCCAGCAGCTTGGTCGTCGGGTCTAGCGGGACAAATGAG.

In this sample, this clone turned up many times. The read halts 3 residues ahead of the CDR3 end, with the missing end drawn from the germline J gene. This chain joins TRBV5-8 and TRBJ2-1; 7 nucleotides line up with TRBD1. Germline assignment: CDR1 SGHTS and CDR2 YDEGEE. The V gene end was trimmed by 1 base and the J gene end by 2 bases; junction bases not matched to a gene: 3. The CDR3 is 15 residues long. CDR3 amino acids: CASSLQGETYNEQFF. The DNA read from the CDR3 is TGTGCCAGCAGCTTGCAGGGGGAGACCTACAATGAG.

This clone was counted many times. Sequencing ends 3 residues short of the CDR3 end; the germline J gene provides the rest. The chain is built from TRBV19 and TRBJ1-5; TRBD1 aligns across 9 bases. In germline, CDR1 is LNHDA, CDR2 SQIVND (reference sequence). J lost 4 bases, V lost 6 bases, and 7 bases had no gene match. CDR3 size: 15 residues. CDR3 sequence reads: CASRAGQGKNQPQHF. The covered CDR3 bases are TGTGCCAGTAGGGCTGGACAGGGGAAGAATCAGCCC.

The table lists this clone with many counts. The read ends 3 residues early relative to the CDR3; the germline J gene fills the gap. The chain is built from TRBV20-1 and TRBJ1-1, with a possible D match to TRBD1 (6 bases). This CDR3 comprises 16 residues. Trimming took 2 bases from V and 1 from J, leaving 17 bases between them. Germline V gene sequence: CDR1 DFQATT, CDR2 SNEGSKA (reference sequence). The CDR3 DNA, read in part, is TGCAGTGCTAGAATTCCCTGGGGGCGTGGGAACACTGAA. Its translation: CSARIPWGRGNTE. The whole CDR3 region reads CSARIPWGRGNTEAFF.

This clone showed up many times. The read terminates 3 residues ahead of where the CDR3 ends, so the germline J gene completes it. The gene calls are TRBV2 and TRBJ1-1; 7 positions agree with TRBD1. Germline CDR1 reads SNHLY; CDR2 reads FYNNEI. Unmatched junction bases numbered 2, after V lost 1 base and J lost 0 bases. The CDR3 runs to 15 residues. CDR3 sequence reads: CASSEGDRMNTEAFF. Incomplete CDR3 DNA: TGTGCCAGCAGTGAAGGGGACAGAATGAACACTGAA.

In regard to this clone: The read ends 3 residues before the CDR3 terminus; that terminus is restored from the germline J gene. The rearrangement joins TRBV20-1 to TRBJ2-1; 7 bases map to TRBD2. The CDR3 length is 16 residues. Per germline, CDR1 DFQATT and CDR2 SNEGSKA (reference sequence). V lost 2 bases and J lost 6; bases outside the gene matches: 13. CDR3 protein: CSARPRAGWRGNEQFF. The sequenced CDR3 bases are TGCAGTGCTAGACCGCGAGCGGGATGGAGAGGCAATGAG.

This clone was seen at least ten times. Read coverage stops 3 residues before the CDR3 terminus; the germline J gene supplies the remainder. The chain recombines TRBV10-3 with TRBJ2-2; D gene unclear. Germline V lookup: CDR1 ENHRY, CDR2 SYGVKD. The CDR3 consists of 14 residues. CDR3 sequence reads: CAISEQPTNEKLFF. CDR3 DNA (partial): TGTGCCATCAGTGAACAACCAACTAATGAAAAG.

Ten or more counts support this clone. The missing CDR3 end, 3 residues past where the read stops, is filled in from the germline J gene. The V call is TRBV30, the J call TRBJ2-3; 9 positions agree with TRBD2. Germline CDR1 and CDR2: GTSNPN and SVGIG (reference sequence). Trimming took 3 bases from V and 0 from J; bases not matched to a gene: 4. This CDR3 is 15 amino acids long. CDR3 loop: CAWSRTSGSTDTQYF. The sequenced part of the CDR3 DNA is TGTGCCTGGAGCCGCACTAGCGGGAGCACAGATACG.

This clone was detected ten times or more. The CDR3 extends 3 residues past the end of the read, so its final part is completed from the germline J gene. The chain recombines TRBV7-2 with TRBJ2-5; the match to TRBD2 covers 7 bases. The trim removed 3 bases at V and 1 base at J, leaving 2 bases unmatched. CDR3 length: 14 residues. Looked up from germline, CDR1 is SGHTA and CDR2 is FQGNSA. CDR3 sequence: CASSFGGTQETQYF. The sequenced part of the CDR3 DNA is TGTGCCAGCAGCTTCGGGGGGACCCAAGAGACC.

This clone has a handful of counts. A clone one base away is much larger, so this may be a read error. The missing CDR3 end, 3 residues past where the read stops, is filled in from the germline J gene. The chain links TRBV18 to TRBJ2-3, with a tentative D call TRBD1 (5 bases). The germline V gene encodes CDR1 KGHSH and CDR2 LQKENI. The CDR3 spans 13 residues. The CDR3 loop is CASSPGRDQPQYF. The sequenced part of the CDR3 DNA is TGTGCCAGCTCACCGGGCAGGGATCAGCCG.

Ten or more counts support this clone. Sequencing ends 3 residues short of the CDR3 end; the germline J gene provides the rest. The V call is TRBV18, the J call TRBJ1-1; 10 nucleotides agree with TRBD1. The V segment lost 1 base and the J segment 4 bases; nucleotides outside the gene matches: 6. The CDR3 is made up of 16 amino acids. Germline CDR1 is KGHSH and CDR2 is LQKENI. The CDR3 loop reads CASSPLGGQGGTEAFF. CDR3 DNA (partial): TGTGCCAGCTCACCACTGGGCGGACAGGGGGGCACTGAA.

Notes on this clone: The observed sequence ends 3 residues before the CDR3 terminus, with the missing tail filled in from the germline J gene. The chain is built from TRBV5-1 and TRBJ1-3; TRBD1 is a possible D gene (6 bases). The CDR3 runs 14 residues. Trimming stripped 4 bases from V and 8 bases from J, with 16 bases between. CDR1 and CDR2 from the germline V gene are SGHRS and YFSETQ. The sequenced CDR3 bases are TGCGCCAGCAGCATGACAGGCTCCGGGGACACC. It encodes CASSMTGSGDT. The complete CDR3 protein is CASSMTGSGDTIYF.

This clone was seen repeatedly, ten times or more. CDR3 in amino acids: CASSQGLIYEQYF. The CDR3 bases that were read are TGTGCCAGCAGCCAAGGTCTAATCTACGAG. V and J are TRBV14 and TRBJ2-7; no clear D. The read terminates 3 residues ahead of where the CDR3 ends, so the germline J gene completes it. Germline lookup yields CDR1 SGHDN and CDR2 FVKESK. CDR3 size: 13 residues. V dropped 1 base and J dropped 3 bases, with 7 bases sitting between them.

This clone appeared many times. The CDR3 is cut off 3 residues early in the read; its end comes from the germline J gene. The rearrangement uses TRBV5-1 and TRBJ1-2; D not certain. The ends were cut back, 0 bases at V and 4 bases at J, with 4 bases in the middle. The CDR3 consists of 12 residues. CDR1 is SGHRS, CDR2 YFSETQ, per germline. The CDR3 loop reads CASSLDGYGYTF. The sequenced part of the CDR3 DNA is TGCGCCAGCAGCTTGGACGGCTATGGC.

This clone was seen ten or more times. The read terminates 3 residues before the CDR3 end, so the remaining end is supplied by the germline J gene. The chain is built from TRBV12-3 or TRBV12-4 and TRBJ2-1, with TRBD1 matching over 7 bases. The CDR3 is 15 amino acids. With 6 bases clipped from V and 4 bases from J, the junction kept 9 bases outside the gene matches. This chain's CDR3 is CASSRTGVSYNEQFF. CDR3 DNA (partial): TGTGCCAGCAGCAGAACAGGGGTGTCGTACAATGAG.

This clone was counted between two and nine times. The CDR3 end lies 3 residues beyond the end of the read and is filled in from the germline J gene. The J gene is TRBJ1-2, the V gene TRBV19, with D hard to call. This CDR3 is 15 amino acids long. The germline CDR1 and CDR2 sequences are LNHDA and SQIVND (reference sequence). Partial CDR3 DNA: TGTGCCAGTAGGTCCGGGCTAGCGGGAGGCAATGAC. As protein: CASRSGLAGGND. The whole CDR3 sequence reads CASRSGLAGGNDYTF.

This clone was detected ten times or more. The read ends 3 residues before the CDR3 terminus; that terminus is restored from the germline J gene. The chain has TRBV14 and TRBJ2-7; D call uncertain. The germline V and J ends were trimmed by 1 base and 3 bases, with 7 bases remaining between them. The CDR3 is 13 residues long. Germline CDR1 and CDR2: SGHDN and FVKESK. CDR3 bases read: TGTGCCAGCAGCCAAGTGGCTTTCTACGAG. Its protein product is CASSQVAFYE. The whole CDR3 sequence is CASSQVAFYEQYF. Together with reference TRBV14 and TRBJ2-7, the CDR3 gives the full variable domain: EAGVTQFPSHSVIEKGQTVTLRCDPISGHDNLYWYRRVMGKEIKFLLHFVKESKQDESGMPNNRFLAERTGGTYSTLKVQPAELEDSGVYFCASSQVAFYEQYFGPGTRLTVT.

This clone was seen at least ten times. The sequence runs out 3 residues before the end of the CDR3; the remainder is reconstructed from the germline J gene. The chain carries TRBV19 and TRBJ1-1, with 9 bases aligning to TRBD1. Germline V gene data show CDR1 as LNHDA and CDR2 as SQIVND (reference sequence). V was clipped by 3 bases and J by 7 bases; unmatched bases: 18. This CDR3 comprises 18 residues. CDR3 DNA (partial): TGTGCCAGTAGTATTCCACCCGGGACAGGGAAATGGACTGTTGAA. Translated: CASSIPPGTGKWTVE. The full CDR3 sequence reads CASSIPPGTGKWTVEAFF. Combining the CDR3 with reference TRBV19 and TRBJ1-1 gives the whole variable domain DGGITQSPKYLFRKEGQNVTLSCEQNLNHDAMYWYRQDPGQGLRLIYYSQIVNDFQKGDIAEGYSVSREKKESFPLTVTSAQKNPTAFYLCASSIPPGTGKWTVEAFFGQGTRLTVV.

In this sample, this clone turned up a few times. The read is 3 residues too short to cover the CDR3 end, so that end is filled in from the germline J gene. Other DNA sequences within the sample encode an identical CDR3. The chain carries TRBV18 and TRBJ2-1, with TRBD2 matching 11 bases. From germline, CDR1 is KGHSH and CDR2 LQKENI. Trimming removed 3 bases from V and 6 bases from J; junction bases left unmatched: 7. The CDR3 totals 16 residues. The sequenced part of the CDR3 DNA is TGTGCCAGCTCACCCATGCTAGCGGGAGGTCGCAATGAG. Protein: CASSPMLAGGRNE. The whole CDR3 reads CASSPMLAGGRNEQFF.